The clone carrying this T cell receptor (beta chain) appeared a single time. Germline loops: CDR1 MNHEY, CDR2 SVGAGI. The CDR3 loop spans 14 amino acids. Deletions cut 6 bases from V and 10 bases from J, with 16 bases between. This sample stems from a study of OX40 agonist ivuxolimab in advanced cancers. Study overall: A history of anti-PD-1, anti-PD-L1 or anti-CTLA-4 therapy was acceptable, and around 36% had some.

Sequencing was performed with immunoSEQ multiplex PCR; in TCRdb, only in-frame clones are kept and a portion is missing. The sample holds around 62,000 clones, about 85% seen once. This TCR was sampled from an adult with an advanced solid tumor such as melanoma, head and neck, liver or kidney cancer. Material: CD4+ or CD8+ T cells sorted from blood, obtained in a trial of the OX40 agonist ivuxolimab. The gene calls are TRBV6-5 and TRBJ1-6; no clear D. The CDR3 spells CASSSRARWSPLHF. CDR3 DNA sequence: TGTGCCAGCAGCTCCCGGGCAAGGTGGTCACCCCTCCACTTT.